This is a list of T cell receptor beta chains from one sample in a study of blood T cell repertoires in COVID-19. Only in-frame clones appear in the TCRdb table, and some are missing; sequencing was by immunoSEQ multiplex PCR. The table records 150,000 to 200,000 clones, 80% to 90% of them present only once. The specimen sequenced was peripheral blood. The source of these receptors is a man between 18 and 35 years old who had recovered from COVID-19. The CDR3 runs from the conserved cysteine through the conserved F or W. A D gene is named only where the DNA matches it firmly. A row's size may be missing; if present it is once, few, many or a size class.

clone_size | j_call | d_call | v_call | cdr3_nt | cdr3_aa
. | TRBJ2-5 | TRBD2 | TRBV28 | TGTGCCAGCAGCCTGGGACTAGCGGGAGTAGGGACCCAGTACTTC | CASSLGLAGVGTQYF
once | TRBJ2-7 | . | TRBV28 | TGTGCCAGCAGTTTATCCCGCGGAGCGGGCAAGGACGAGCAGTACTTC | CASSLSRGAGKDEQYF
. | TRBJ2-7 | TRBD1 | TRBV5-4 | TGTGCCAGCAGCCCCCGGGACAGCTCCTACGAGCAGTACTTC | CASSPRDSSYEQYF
. | TRBJ1-4 | TRBD1 | TRBV7-2 | TGTGCCAGCAGCCTGGGACAGCCTAATGAAAAACTGTTTTTT | CASSLGQPNEKLFF
. | TRBJ1-1 | . | TRBV2 | TGTGCCAGCAGGGTGGGCCCACAGGGTGAAGCTTTCTTT | CASRVGPQGEAFF
once | TRBJ1-1 | TRBD1 | TRBV9 | TGTGCCAGCAGCTTAAGCCCGGGGACAGGGGGCGCGAACACTGAAGCTTTCTTT | CASSLSPGTGGANTEAFF
few | TRBJ1-1 | . | TRBV4-1 | TGCGCCAGCAGCCAAGATCCGGTGAACACTGAAGCTTTCTTT | CASSQDPVNTEAFF
. | TRBJ2-1 | . | TRBV18 | TGTGCCAGCTCACCACCCCAGGGGAGCTCCTACAATGAGCAGTTCTTC | CASSPPQGSSYNEQFF
. | TRBJ2-5 | . | TRBV13 | TGTGCCAGCAGAGAAAGCGGAGGACAAGAGACCCAGTACTTC | CASRESGGQETQYF
few | TRBJ1-1 | . | TRBV2 | TGTGCCAGCAGATACTTAGGGGATAACACTGAAGCTTTCTTT | CASRYLGDNTEAFF
. | TRBJ1-2 | . | TRBV6-4 | TGTGCCAGCAGTGACCGAGGCGGGGGAGAGTATGGCTACACCTTC | CASSDRGGGEYGYTF
once | TRBJ2-7 | TRBD1 | TRBV19 | TGTGCCAGTAGTATAAATTTTGGACAGGGAAGCTACGAGCAGTACTTC | CASSINFGQGSYEQYF
. | TRBJ2-7 | . | TRBV6-2/TRBV6-3 | TGTGCCAGCAGTCAATCTAACTACGAGCAGTACTTC | CASSQSNYEQYF
. | TRBJ1-3 | . | TRBV3-1/TRBV3-2 | TGTGCCAGCAATCAGGGTAACACCATATATTTT | CASNQGNTIYF
once | TRBJ2-7 | TRBD1 | TRBV2 | TGTGCCAGCAGCCCGAGCAGGGGGTCCTACGAGCAGTACTTC | CASSPSRGSYEQYF
. | TRBJ2-5 | TRBD2 | TRBV15 | TGTGCCACCAGCAGGACTAGCGGGAGGGCCCAAGAGACCCAGTACTTC | CATSRTSGRAQETQYF